This T cell receptor beta chain was identified during a study of quantifying T cell responses using KT2 cells. Study-wide context: Reverse transcription used primers in the TCR alpha and beta constant regions. The second PCR ran as a qPCR until a predetermined fluorescence threshold was reached. Study outcomes and limitations: Even the lowest spike-in, about one KT2 cell per 100,000 PBMC, yielded detectable KT2 sequences.

An oligo carrying a UMI was ligated to the cDNA 3' end. The first PCR ran roughly 4 cycles with an equimolar RC1.1 and RC1.2 beta primer mix. TCR alpha and beta chains were handled separately starting at the second PCR. TCRdb analysed the UMI-ligation and nested PCR reads with MiXCR anew, one entry per CDR3 protein. The sample includes over 35,000 distinct CDR3 sequences, 17% seen only once; the top ten take less than 45%. In this sample, this clonotype turned up many times. The antigen is undetermined. Unmatched junction bases numbered 11, after V lost 2 bases and J lost 5 bases. This CDR3 is 17 amino acids long. Germline-derived CDR1 and CDR2 are LGHDT and YNNKEL (reference sequence).

This TCR was sampled from a human donor. Material: PBMCs spiked with cells of the T cell clone KT2. The J gene is TRBJ2-1, the V gene TRBV3-1; 8 bases line up with TRBD1. The CDR3, as DNA: TGTGCCAGCAGCCAATACCGGACAGGGAGTACGCACAATGAGCAGTTCTTC. It specifies CASSQYRTGSTHNEQFF.